Each of the 15 T cell receptor beta chains below was sequenced from the same sample in a study of cytomegalovirus exposure and HLA in healthy donors. The study ran its PCR with 60 Vbeta and 13 Jbeta primers. Clones were read by immunoSEQ multiplex PCR, and TCRdb kept only the in-frame ones, dropping some. The table lists more than 95,000 clones, 81% of them singletons. The material sequenced was PBMCs. These receptors originate from a man between 18 and 29 years old in good health and CMV-seropositive.

This chain joins TRBV5-1 and TRBJ2-7; D not certain. CDR3 size: 14 residues. V was cut by 4 bases and J by 2 bases, with 13 bases left in between. Germline CDR1 reads SGHRS; CDR2 reads YFSETQ. The CDR3 loop reads CASSLQANAYEQYF. CDR3 nucleotide sequence: TGCGCCAGCAGCCTGCAAGCAAATGCCTACGAGCAGTACTTC.

The chain carries TRBV5-1 and TRBJ1-2; 7 bases line up with TRBD1. Trimming removed 0 bases from V and 0 bases from J; junction bases left unmatched: 2. This CDR3 spans 15 amino acids. Germline V gives CDR1 SGHRS, CDR2 YFSETQ. The CDR3 coding sequence is TGCGCCAGCAGCTTGGCCAGGGGGGCTAACTATGGCTACACCTTC. This gives the protein CASSLARGANYGYTF.

This rearrangement joins TRBV13 to TRBJ2-3, with 12 bases lining up with TRBD2. CDR1 and CDR2 (germline): PRHDT, FYEKMQ (reference sequence). Unmatched junction bases numbered 7, after V lost 5 bases and J lost 1 base. The CDR3 length is 17 residues. DNA of the CDR3: TGTGCCAGCAGCAGCAGAAGACTAGCGGGAGGCACAGATACGCAGTATTTT. Amino acid sequence: CASSSRRLAGGTDTQYF.

The chain carries TRBV6-5 and TRBJ1-5; no definite D call. Germline V gene sequence: CDR1 MNHEY, CDR2 SVGAGI. The CDR3 spans 13 residues. Trimming removed 0 bases from V and 6 bases from J, with 6 bases in between. For the CDR3, the DNA is TGTGCCAGCAGTTACTCCGAGGGTCAGCCCCAGCATTTT. Translation: CASSYSEGQPQHF.

The chain links TRBV4-3 to TRBJ2-5, with D possibly being TRBD1 (6 bases). Near its end, the DNA agrees better with TRBJ2-7, so the J call may be wrong. This CDR3 is built from 15 residues. CDR1 and CDR2 (germline): LGHNA, YSLEER. The CDR3 sequence: CASSQETGFSYEQYF. In DNA form, the CDR3 reads TGCGCCAGCAGCCAAGAGACAGGCTTCTCCTACGAGCAGTACTTC.

This clone showed up just once. CDR3 in amino acids: CASSQLLTSGNNEQFF. In nucleotides, the CDR3 is TGTGCCAGCAGCCAACTCCTGACTAGCGGAAACAATGAGCAGTTCTTC. The chain uses TRBV5-4 and TRBJ2-1; TRBD2 agrees at 9 bases. V lost 4 bases, J lost 5 bases, and 10 bases stayed unmatched. Germline V gene lookup returns CDR1 SGHNT and CDR2 YYREEE (reference sequence). The CDR3 consists of 16 residues.

The J gene is TRBJ2-1, the V gene TRBV6-5, with a tentative D call TRBD2 (6 bases). CDR1 and CDR2 (germline): MNHEY, SVGAGI. The germline V and J ends were trimmed by 5 bases and 4 bases, with 15 bases remaining between them. The CDR3 consists of 15 residues. Here the CDR3 DNA reads TGTGCCAGCAGTCGCAGCGGCGGGATTTACAATGAGCAGTTCTTC. Its protein product is CASSRSGGIYNEQFF.

The J gene is TRBJ1-1, the V gene TRBV12-5, with TRBD1 as a possible D gene (5 bases). CDR3 length equals 17 residues. Between the trimmed V and J ends, which lost 0 bases and 4 bases, there was a span of 18 bases. Germline lookup yields CDR1 LGHNT and CDR2 FRNRAP. The CDR3 loop reads CASGLVTGGRSSTEAFF. Here the CDR3 DNA reads TGTGCTAGTGGTTTGGTAACGGGGGGTCGTTCGTCCACTGAAGCTTTCTTT.

This clone was counted once. The V gene is TRBV7-6, the J gene TRBJ2-1; D is perhaps TRBD2 (5 bases). Germline V lookup: CDR1 SGHVS, CDR2 FNYEAQ. V was cut by 5 bases and J by 5 bases, with 13 bases left in between. The CDR3 consists of 14 residues. CDR3 sequence (DNA): TGTGCCAGCAGCCTCAGAACCGGGAACAATGAGCAGTTCTTC. Translating gives CASSLRTGNNEQFF.

The chain links TRBV13 to TRBJ1-1; 7 bases agree with TRBD1. V was pared by 5 bases and J by 6 bases, with 6 bases of the junction left unmatched. The CDR3 has 13 amino acids. In germline, CDR1 is PRHDT, CDR2 FYEKMQ (reference sequence). CDR3 residues: CASSPVGQAEAFF. The CDR3 DNA follows: TGTGCCAGCAGCCCTGTCGGACAGGCTGAAGCTTTCTTT.

The rearrangement joins TRBV7-6 to TRBJ1-2, with D possibly being TRBD1 (5 bases). V lost 4 bases and J 4 bases, leaving 10 bases between the germline ends. Germline CDR1 is SGHVS and CDR2 is FNYEAQ. The CDR3 has 13 amino acids. CDR3 in DNA: TGTGCCAGCAGCTCGTATGACAGCTATGGCTACACCTTC. Amino acid sequence: CASSSYDSYGYTF.

This chain connects TRBV6-6 to TRBJ1-5; possibly TRBD1 for D (5 bases). The ends were cut back, 0 bases at V and 3 bases at J, with 12 bases in the middle. The CDR3 is 16 residues long. Germline V gene data show CDR1 as MNHNY and CDR2 as SVGAGI (reference sequence). CDR3 residues: CASSYSPGVNNQPQHF. The CDR3 DNA sequence: TGTGCCAGCAGTTACTCGCCGGGGGTTAACAATCAGCCCCAGCATTTT.

V gene TRBV5-1 combines with J gene TRBJ2-1, with 11 positions matching TRBD2. V gave up 0 bases and J gave up 9 bases; unmatched junction bases: 8. The CDR3 sequence is 16 residues long. CDR1 is SGHRS and CDR2 is YFSETQ in the germline V gene. The CDR3 nucleotides are TGCGCCAGCAGCTTGGAATCTAGCGGGGGGCTCGGTGAGCAGTTCTTC. It translates to CASSLESSGGLGEQFF.

This chain links TRBV7-9 with TRBJ1-6; TRBD1 is a possible D gene (6 bases). CDR3 length: 16 amino acids. V was shortened by 5 bases and J by 8 bases, with 19 bases between the two germline ends. Per the germline V gene, CDR1 is SEHNR and CDR2 is FQNEAQ (reference sequence). CDR3: CASSRSLGAGDSPLHF. Written as DNA, the CDR3 is TGTGCCAGCAGCCGCAGCCTGGGGGCTGGTGATTCACCCCTCCACTTT.

This clone was detected only a few times. The chain joins TRBV21-1 to TRBJ2-7; the DNA was not used to check the table's D call, TRBD2. TRBV21-1 is reported as a pseudogene. This CDR3 spans 15 amino acids. DNA for the CDR3: TGTGCCAGCAGCGGGCGGACTAGCGAAGACTACGAGCAGTACTTC. It is translated as CASSGRTSEDYEQYF.